These 19 T cell receptor beta chains were all obtained from the same sample, sequenced in a study of metastatic and nonmetastatic thyroid tumors. No patient received treatment before thyroid surgery. From the PCR reads, TCRdb re-called clones with MiXCR. The sample includes about 32,000 clones, about 33% of them seen just once. The sample taken for sequencing was tumor tissue. These receptors originate from a female donor with papillary thyroid cancer or a benign thyroid nodule (not recorded which). Some clones in this sample may be carry-over from other donors' samples.

This clone turned up a few times. The chain couples TRBV6-1 to TRBJ1-6, with D perhaps matching TRBD1 (6 bases). Germline V gene lookup returns CDR1 MNHNS and CDR2 SASEGT. CDR3 length equals 15 residues. Trimming removed 6 bases from V and 11 bases from J, with 20 bases in between. The CDR3 region has the DNA TGTGCCAGCAGCCCTTCCTGGACAGCCCCCGCACCCCTCCACTTT. The encoded protein is CASSPSWTAPAPLHF.

The chain has TRBV20-1 and TRBJ1-6, with TRBD1 as a possible D gene (5 bases). The CDR3 is made up of 12 amino acids. Germline V gene data show CDR1 as DFQATT and CDR2 as SNEGSKA (reference sequence). V was cut by 6 bases and J by 11 bases, with 14 bases left in between. The chain's CDR3 is CSASGTDTPLHF. Here the CDR3 DNA reads TGCAGTGCCTCCGGGACGGATACACCCCTCCACTTT.

The chain is built from TRBV11-2 and TRBJ2-2, with TRBD2 matching 9 bases. Germline CDR1 is SGHAT and CDR2 is FQNNGV. This CDR3 spans 17 amino acids. The V gene end was trimmed by 0 bases and the J gene end by 6 bases; junction bases not matched to a gene: 8. The CDR3 region has the DNA TGTGCCAGCAGCTTAGATGCGGGAGGGCCTATATCCGGGGAGCTGTTTTTT. Amino acid sequence: CASSLDAGGPISGELFF.

V is TRBV20-1 and J is TRBJ2-7, with TRBD1 identical over 7 bases. Trimming removed 2 bases from V and 7 bases from J; junction bases left unmatched: 8. The CDR3 is made up of 13 amino acids. Germline V CDR1 and CDR2: DFQATT, SNEGSKA (reference sequence). For the CDR3, the DNA is TGCAGTGCTAGATCGGACAGGTCTGTGGAGCAGTACTTC. As protein: CSARSDRSVEQYF.

The rearrangement uses TRBV7-3 and TRBJ2-2; 9 bases map to TRBD2. V lost 2 bases to trimming and J lost 4 bases; unmatched junction nucleotides: 5. This CDR3 is built from 16 residues. The germline V gene encodes CDR1 SGHTA and CDR2 FQGTGA. CDR3 region: CASSLVRGGSTGELFF. DNA for the CDR3: TGTGCCAGCAGCTTAGTGCGGGGGGGCAGCACCGGGGAGCTGTTTTTT.

This clone was seen at least ten times. The rearrangement joins TRBV28 to TRBJ1-1; the D is unclear. Trimming took off 6 bases at V and 2 bases at J, with 10 bases between the two ends. Per the germline V gene, CDR1 is MDHEN and CDR2 is SYDVKM. The CDR3 loop spans 13 amino acids. The DNA of the CDR3 is TGTGCCAGCAGAGCAGGAATCAACACTGAAGCTTTCTTT. Translated, it gives CASRAGINTEAFF.

This clone is large (0.1 to 1%). The CDR3, as DNA: TGTGCCAGCAGTGAAGCGTCAGGGAAAATCGAGACCCAGTACTTC. Translated, it gives CASSEASGKIETQYF. The genes are TRBV6-1 and TRBJ2-5; D may be TRBD1 (5 bases). The CDR3 covers 15 residues. Trimming removed 0 bases from V and 5 bases from J, with 13 bases in between. Germline V gives CDR1 MNHNS, CDR2 SASEGT.

This clone was seen a few times. The chain employs TRBV5-1 and TRBJ1-6; no reliable D call. This CDR3 has 17 amino acids. Trimming shortened V by 4 bases and J by 7 bases, and 21 bases separated the two germline ends. Germline CDR1 SGHRS, CDR2 YFSETQ. This chain's CDR3 is CASSKQTAGRTNSPLHF. DNA for the CDR3: TGCGCCAGCAGCAAACAAACTGCCGGGAGAACGAATTCACCCCTCCACTTT. The whole variable domain, remainder taken from reference TRBV5-1 and TRBJ1-6, is KAGVTQTPRYLIKTRGQQVTLSCSPISGHRSVSWYQQTPGQGLQFLFEYFSETQRNKGNFPGRFSGRQFSNSRSEMNVSTLELGDSALYLCASSKQTAGRTNSPLHFGNGTRLTVT.

The table lists this clone with a few counts. The V gene is TRBV28, the J gene TRBJ1-2; no clear D gene. CDR3 length: 11 residues. The germline V and J ends were trimmed by 5 bases and 7 bases, with 8 bases remaining between them. Germline assignment: CDR1 MDHEN and CDR2 SYDVKM. The CDR3 DNA follows: TGTGCCAGCAGTCTTTTGGCTGGCTACACCTTC. It specifies CASSLLAGYTF.

The chain joins TRBV10-2 to TRBJ1-6, with D hard to call. From germline, CDR1 is WSHSY and CDR2 SAAADI. This CDR3 spans 16 amino acids. Trimming stripped 8 bases from V and 3 bases from J, with 17 bases between. The CDR3 bases are TGCGCCAGCGGGAATCGGGCGGGGAGCTATAATTCACCCCTCCACTTT. It specifies CASGNRAGSYNSPLHF.

The V and J genes are TRBV12-3 or TRBV12-4 and TRBJ1-2, with 7 bases matching TRBD1. The CDR3 spans 16 residues. V shed 3 bases and J 6 bases; nucleotides not matched to a gene: 13. The CDR3 spells CASSFTPTGLLNGYTF. CDR3 sequence (DNA): TGTGCCAGCAGTTTCACTCCGACAGGGCTCCTCAATGGCTACACCTTC.

This clone has a handful of counts. The V call is TRBV28, the J call TRBJ1-2; no reliable D call. The V gene lost 6 bases and the J gene lost 9 bases, with 11 bases spanning the gap. The CDR3 spans 11 residues. Germline CDR1 is MDHEN and CDR2 is SYDVKM. CDR3 DNA sequence: TGTGCCAGCAGCTCCTCTGGTAGCTACACCTTC. The encoded protein is CASSSSGSYTF.

This clone has more than one count but fewer than ten. V is TRBV7-8 and J is TRBJ1-1, with TRBD1 as a possible D gene (5 bases). CDR1 and CDR2 from the germline V gene are SGHVS and FQNEAQ. The CDR3 sequence is 16 residues long. Trimming stripped 5 bases from V and 0 bases from J, with 16 bases between. CDR3 sequence reads: CASSHFRDRMNTEAFF. The CDR3 DNA follows: TGTGCCAGCAGCCATTTCCGGGACCGGATGAACACTGAAGCTTTCTTT.

The chain uses TRBV11-2 and TRBJ2-1; D not certain. V was clipped by 3 bases and J by 6 bases, with 9 bases between them. CDR1 SGHAT and CDR2 FQNNGV come from the germline V gene. The CDR3 extends over 13 amino acids. CDR3 loop: CASSFNIVNEQFF. The CDR3 coding sequence is TGTGCCAGCAGCTTCAATATAGTCAATGAGCAGTTCTTC. Supplemented by reference TRBV11-2 and TRBJ2-1, the full variable domain reads EAGVAQSPRYKIIEKRQSVAFWCNPISGHATLYWYQQILGQGPKLLIQFQNNGVVDDSQLPKDRFSAERLKGVDSTLKIQPAKLEDSAVYLCASSFNIVNEQFFGPGTRLTVL.

The rearrangement links TRBV27 to TRBJ1-1; 7 bases line up with TRBD1. The CDR3 has 14 residues. Germline values: CDR1 MNHEY, CDR2 SMNVEV (reference sequence). V was clipped by 2 bases and J by 1 base; unmatched bases: 1. CDR3 protein: CASSLRQGNTEAFF. Here the CDR3 DNA reads TGTGCCAGCAGTTTAAGACAGGGGAACACTGAAGCTTTCTTT.

V usage is TRBV10-3 and J usage is TRBJ2-7; D not certain. V shed 10 bases and J shed 1 base, with 14 bases lying between them. The CDR3 covers 13 residues. Germline V gene lookup returns CDR1 ENHRY and CDR2 SYGVKD. The CDR3 DNA reads TGTGCCACCTCCATACCGGGTTCCTACGAGCAGTACTTC. It is translated as CATSIPGSYEQYF.

The chain employs TRBV29-1 and TRBJ2-7, with a tentative D call TRBD2 (5 bases). CDR1 SQVTM and CDR2 ANQGSEA come from the germline V gene. The germline V and J ends were trimmed by 5 bases and 4 bases, with 9 bases remaining between them. The CDR3 is 11 amino acids. CDR3 protein: CSVSSAYEQYF. CDR3 nucleotides: TGCAGCGTTAGTAGCGCTTACGAGCAGTACTTC.

By its share, this clone is large. This rearrangement joins TRBV5-1 to TRBJ2-2; D is unresolved. The CDR3 runs 19 residues. V lost 4 bases to trimming and J lost 3 bases, with 25 bases between them. CDR1 and CDR2 from the germline V gene are SGHRS and YFSETQ. As DNA, the CDR3 is TGCGCCAGCAGCCCTTTCGCGTTCCGTACCAGCTTTGACACCGGGGAGCTGTTTTTT. It is translated as CASSPFAFRTSFDTGELFF.

This clone was counted between two and nine times. V usage is TRBV28 and J usage is TRBJ1-6, with TRBD1 identical over 10 bases. Germline CDR1 and CDR2: MDHEN and SYDVKM. The V and J ends lost 7 bases and 8 bases, in that order; junction bases with no gene match: 8. This CDR3 has 15 residues. CDR3 residues: CASKFRDRGYSPLHF. CDR3 bases: TGTGCCAGCAAATTCCGGGACAGGGGTTATTCACCCCTCCACTTT.